This TCR beta chain is drawn from a study of blood T cell repertoires in COVID-19. Study summary: Sites in the United States, Italy and Spain provided acute and convalescent COVID-19 samples. The cDNA or gDNA used as material had been derived from T cells, B-cell-depleted T cells, or PBMCs.

In the original workflow: Amplifying reference gene primers gave estimates of nucleated cell counts. Profiling relied on immunoSEQ multiplex PCR, and the TCRdb table lists in-frame clones only, not all of them. The V and J calls and the clone size are those of that table, but D and trimming were determined from the DNA. This table holds around 250,000 clones, approximately 87% found once. The CDR3 is 15 residues long. The V gene's germline CDR1 is SGHTA and CDR2 FQGTGA. With V trimmed by 3 bases and J by 1 base, 1 base remained unmatched. The chain carries TRBV7-3 and TRBJ2-2; TRBD1 agrees at 8 bases. The receptor comes from a man aged 60 to 75 who had recovered from COVID-19. The sequenced material came from peripheral blood. This chain's CDR3 is CASSFTGGNTGELFF. The CDR3 nucleotides are TGTGCCAGCAGCTTTACAGGGGGGAACACCGGGGAGCTGTTTTTT. Full variable domain (outside the CDR3, taken from reference TRBV7-3 and TRBJ2-2): GAGVSQTPSNKVTEKGKYVELRCDPISGHTALYWYRQSLGQGPEFLIYFQGTGAADDSGLPNDRFFAVRPEGSVSTLKIQRTERGDSAVYLCASSFTGGNTGELFFGEGSRLTVL.